Each of the 8 T cell receptor beta chains below was sequenced from the same sample in a study of CD4 and CD8 cells across lung adenocarcinoma regions. TCRdb redid the calling of the PCR reads with MiXCR, one entry per CDR3 protein. The table includes 3,500 to 4,000 distinct CDR3 sequences, 45% to 65% detected once. Sequenced input: CD4+ T cells from the margin of a lung tumor. The source is a female donor with lung adenocarcinoma. The CD4 and CD8 labels of this study may be unreliable.

This clonotype was picked up one time. J is TRBJ2-1 and V is TRBV6-1, with D unclear. The J call is in doubt because the DNA end fits TRBJ2-7 better. From germline, CDR1 is MNHNS and CDR2 SASEGT. This CDR3 is built from 14 residues. The CDR3 loop is CASNPALGTYEQYF. The CDR3 nucleotides read TGTGCCAGCAATCCGGCCTTGGGAACCTACGAGCAGTACTTC.

This clonotype is termed large. The V call is TRBV6-1, the J call TRBJ2-2, with D tentatively TRBD2 (6 bases). This CDR3 has 17 amino acids. Germline V gives CDR1 MNHNS, CDR2 SASEGT. Trimming left V 3 bases short and J 1 base short, with 15 bases between. CDR3 sequence reads: CASSDKTRRLNTGELFF. CDR3 DNA: TGTGCCAGCAGTGACAAGACTAGAAGATTGAACACCGGGGAGCTGTTTTTT.

The chain links TRBV6-1 to TRBJ1-5; a possible D gene is TRBD1 (6 bases). The V and J ends lost 7 bases and 4 bases respectively, with 17 bases between them. Germline V CDR1 and CDR2: MNHNS, SASEGT. The CDR3 is 15 amino acids. The CDR3 region has the DNA TGTGCCAGCAAAATTTCAGGGGCGCTAAATCAGCCCCAGCATTTT. It translates to CASKISGALNQPQHF.

J is TRBJ2-1 and V is TRBV7-3; D not resolved. Near its end, the DNA agrees better with TRBJ2-5, so the J call may be wrong. The CDR3 extends over 13 amino acids. From germline, CDR1 is SGHTA and CDR2 FQGTGA. Here the CDR3 DNA reads TGTGCCAGCAGCCAAGGAGCCTCAGAGACCCAGTACTTC. Residues: CASSQGASETQYF.

Only a few counts were recorded for this clonotype. In nucleotides, the CDR3 is TGTGCCAGCAGCTCCCGGGACAGGGGAACCCAAGAGACCCAGTACTTC. This translates into CASSSRDRGTQETQYF. The chain is built from TRBV7-9 and TRBJ2-5, with TRBD1 matching 10 bases. In germline, CDR1 is SEHNR, CDR2 FQNEAQ (reference sequence). The CDR3 has 16 amino acids. Trimming removed 4 bases from V and 1 base from J; junction bases left unmatched: 6.

This clonotype is judged large. The CDR3 DNA reads TGTGCCTTAATACGGAGCACAGATACGCAGTATTTT. Its protein product is CALIRSTDTQYF. The rearrangement joins TRBV6-1 to TRBJ2-3; D is unclear. CDR1 MNHNS and CDR2 SASEGT come from the germline V gene. The CDR3 length is 12 residues. Trimming cost V 11 bases and J 0 bases, with 9 bases left between them.

The chain couples TRBV27 to TRBJ2-2; D unresolved. This CDR3 spans 14 amino acids. V lost 7 bases to trimming and J lost 6 bases, with 15 bases between them. In germline, CDR1 is MNHEY, CDR2 SMNVEV (reference sequence). This CDR3 reads CASTPNWMSGELFF. DNA of the CDR3: TGTGCCAGCACCCCAAATTGGATGTCCGGGGAGCTGTTTTTT.

The genes are TRBV12-3 or TRBV12-4 and TRBJ2-1; TRBD1 agrees at 9 bases. This CDR3 comprises 15 residues. Trimming took 5 bases from V and 6 from J; bases not matched to a gene: 8. CDR3 nucleotide sequence: TGTGCCAGCAGTGCGCGCCGGGACAGGGCCAATGAGCAGTTCTTC. Residues: CASSARRDRANEQFF.